The 21 T cell receptor beta chains below all came from one sample that was sequenced in a study of blood T cell repertoires in COVID-19. Produced via immunoSEQ multiplex PCR; TCRdb's table is partial and in-frame only. Found here are about 270,000 clones, more than 70% of them singletons; the top ten hold about 3%. The material sequenced was peripheral blood. Every receptor here comes from a woman aged 18-29 years with acute or convalescent COVID-19.

The chain links TRBV27 to TRBJ2-7; 9 bases align to TRBD2. The trim removed 5 bases at V and 2 bases at J, leaving 10 bases unmatched. CDR1 and CDR2 (germline): MNHEY, SMNVEV (reference sequence). The length of the CDR3 is 16 residues. CDR3 amino acids: CASSTRSGSFAYEQYF. In DNA, the CDR3 is TGTGCCAGCAGTACACGTAGCGGGAGTTTCGCCTACGAGCAGTACTTC.

In nucleotides, the CDR3 is TGTGCCAACGCGGAGGGGAACACCGGGGAGCTGTTTTTT. Residues: CANAEGNTGELFF. The rearrangement links TRBV12-3 or TRBV12-4 to TRBJ2-2; a possible D gene is TRBD2 (6 bases). CDR3 size: 13 residues. Trimming took off 10 bases at V and 1 base at J, with 10 bases between the two ends.

On this clone: The junction does not match germline at one end; this may be a read error. The chain employs TRBV5-6 and TRBJ2-2; D is ambiguous. This CDR3 spans 13 amino acids. The germline gives CDR1 SGHDT, CDR2 YYEEEE. CDR3 protein: CASSEANAGELFF. The CDR3 DNA follows: TGTGCCAGCAGCGAGGCGAACGCCGGGGAGCTGTTTTTT. Drawing the rest from reference TRBV5-6 and TRBJ2-2, the complete variable domain is DAGVTQSPTHLIKTRGQQVTLRCSPKSGHDTVSWYQQALGQGPQFIFQYYEEEERQRGNFPDRFSGHQFPNYSSELNVNALLLGDSALYLCASSEANAGELFFGEGSRLTVL.

In DNA, the CDR3 is TGCGCCAGCAGCACGTACTTGGAGGCTTACAATGGCTACACCTTC. This encodes CASSTYLEAYNGYTF. V usage is TRBV5-1 and J usage is TRBJ1-2; D unresolved. This CDR3 has 15 residues. V was clipped by 4 bases and J by 6 bases, with 19 bases between them. From germline, CDR1 is SGHRS and CDR2 YFSETQ.

This chain links TRBV14 with TRBJ2-1; 7 bases match TRBD2. V was clipped by 3 bases and J by 7 bases; unmatched bases: 12. This CDR3 has 16 amino acids. Germline V gives CDR1 SGHDN, CDR2 FVKESK. The CDR3 loop reads CASSQSLRESSNEQFF. Here the CDR3 DNA reads TGTGCCAGCAGCCAGTCGCTGCGGGAGTCTTCAAATGAGCAGTTCTTC.

In this sample, this clone turned up once. Other DNA sequences in the same sample also yield this CDR3. This chain uses TRBV9 with TRBJ2-7; no definite D call. Germline CDR1 and CDR2: SGDLS and YYNGEE. With 0 bases removed from V and 0 bases from J, the gap between germline ends came to 7 bases. The CDR3 is made up of 14 amino acids. The CDR3 nucleotides read TGTGCCAGCAGCGTAGGATACAGCTCCTACGAGCAGTACTTC. Encoded protein: CASSVGYSSYEQYF.

This clone was seen only a few times. The genes are TRBV18 and TRBJ1-1, with D possibly being TRBD1 (6 bases). The CDR3 has 15 amino acids. The V gene lost 3 bases and the J gene lost 4 bases, with 15 bases spanning the gap. Germline-derived CDR1 and CDR2 are KGHSH and LQKENI. The CDR3 reads CASSPLGQPTTEAFF. The CDR3 DNA follows: TGTGCCAGCTCACCCCTCGGACAGCCGACCACTGAAGCTTTCTTT.

V gene TRBV9 combines with J gene TRBJ2-7; maybe TRBD2 (6 bases). V gave up 1 base and J gave up 6 bases, with 8 bases separating them. Germline CDR1 reads SGDLS; CDR2 reads YYNGEE. The CDR3 is 12 residues long. In DNA, the CDR3 is TGTGCCAGCAGCGTAATGGGAGGCGAGCAGTACTTC. This codes for CASSVMGGEQYF.

The chain is built from TRBV5-1 and TRBJ2-7, with TRBD2 as a possible D gene (5 bases). CDR1 is SGHRS, CDR2 YFSETQ, per germline. The CDR3 length is 15 residues. The V and J ends lost 4 bases and 4 bases respectively, with 18 bases between them. CDR3 in amino acids: CASSLKDSSLYEQYF. As DNA, the CDR3 is TGCGCCAGCAGCCTAAAGGACTCATCTCTTTACGAGCAGTACTTC. Combining the CDR3 with reference TRBV5-1 and TRBJ2-7 gives the whole variable domain KAGVTQTPRYLIKTRGQQVTLSCSPISGHRSVSWYQQTPGQGLQFLFEYFSETQRNKGNFPGRFSGRQFSNSRSEMNVSTLELGDSALYLCASSLKDSSLYEQYFGPGTRLTVT.

The gene calls are TRBV20-1 and TRBJ1-2; no clear D. The germline gives CDR1 DFQATT, CDR2 SNEGSKA (reference sequence). V was shortened by 3 bases and J by 7 bases, with 9 bases between the two germline ends. The CDR3 is made up of 11 amino acids. CDR3 coding DNA: TGCAGTGCTAGGATAGAGGGTGGCTACACCTTC. Translated: CSARIEGGYTF.

This chain connects TRBV7-2 to TRBJ1-1; TRBD1 is a possible D gene (5 bases). The V and J ends lost 5 bases and 7 bases respectively, with 11 bases between them. The CDR3 runs 12 residues. Looked up from germline, CDR1 is SGHTA and CDR2 is FQGNSA. The DNA of the CDR3 is TGTGCCAGCAGCCCCGGGGGTCTTGAAGCTTTCTTT. Its translation is CASSPGGLEAFF.

The chain carries TRBV5-4 and TRBJ2-7; the match to TRBD1 covers 9 bases. The length of the CDR3 is 15 residues. The V and J ends lost 3 bases and 5 bases, in that order; junction bases with no gene match: 9. Germline V gives CDR1 SGHNT, CDR2 YYREEE (reference sequence). The CDR3, as DNA: TGTGCCAGCAGCTCATGGACAGGGGTGGGCCACGAGCAGTACTTC. Protein: CASSSWTGVGHEQYF. Drawing the rest from reference TRBV5-4 and TRBJ2-7, the complete variable domain is ETGVTQSPTHLIKTRGQQVTLRCSSQSGHNTVSWYQQALGQGPQFIFQYYREEENGRGNFPPRFSGLQFPNYSSELNVNALELDDSALYLCASSSWTGVGHEQYFGPGTRLTVT.

The rearrangement links TRBV4-3 to TRBJ2-1, with TRBD2 identical over 8 bases. Germline V gene data show CDR1 as LGHNA and CDR2 as YSLEER. After removal of 1 base from V and 3 bases from J, the junction contained 20 bases not matched to a gene. The CDR3 runs to 21 residues. The CDR3 bases are TGCGCCAGCAGCCAAGTCCAGGCTAGCGGGCCGGAAGGCTGGGTCTACAATGAGCAGTTCTTC. It specifies CASSQVQASGPEGWVYNEQFF.

This chain connects TRBV4-1 to TRBJ2-1; D gene ambiguous. The V gene's germline CDR1 is MGHRA and CDR2 YSYEKL. The CDR3 length is 15 residues. The germline V and J ends were trimmed by 0 bases and 0 bases, with 6 bases remaining between them. CDR3 nucleotides: TGCGCCAGCAGCCAAGACGGGTCCTCCTACAATGAGCAGTTCTTC. It codes for CASSQDGSSYNEQFF.

This clone came up a few times. V and J are TRBV27 and TRBJ2-1; no clear D. V lost 1 base to trimming and J lost 0 bases, with 10 bases between them. The length of the CDR3 is 16 residues. Germline V lookup: CDR1 MNHEY, CDR2 SMNVEV (reference sequence). CDR3: CASSLYPRYSYNEQFF. DNA of the CDR3: TGTGCCAGCAGTTTATATCCCAGATACTCCTACAATGAGCAGTTCTTC.

The chain carries TRBV15 and TRBJ2-1; D possibly corresponds to TRBD2 (6 bases). This CDR3 is 15 amino acids long. Trimming took 7 bases from V and 2 from J, leaving 15 bases between them. From germline, CDR1 is LNHNV and CDR2 YYDKDF (reference sequence). CDR3: CATKHGGGPYNEQFF. Written as DNA, the CDR3 is TGTGCCACCAAGCATGGGGGAGGACCCTACAATGAGCAGTTCTTC.

The rearrangement joins TRBV9 to TRBJ2-5; D is possibly TRBD2 (5 bases). The CDR3 extends over 15 amino acids. V was trimmed by 0 bases and J by 4 bases, leaving 13 bases between them. The germline V gene encodes CDR1 SGDLS and CDR2 YYNGEE. The CDR3 reads CASSVESGMAETQYF. CDR3 nucleotides: TGTGCCAGCAGCGTAGAATCGGGGATGGCAGAGACCCAGTACTTC.

The V call is TRBV5-3, the J call TRBJ2-4, with D possibly being TRBD2 (6 bases). TRBV5-3 carries the ORF label, with uncertain function. Trimming removed 0 bases from V and 6 bases from J, with 13 bases in between. The CDR3 extends over 15 amino acids. The CDR3, as DNA: TGTGCCAGAAGCTTGGCTAGTAATAGCGGAAACATTCAGTACTTC. Protein: CARSLASNSGNIQYF.

The chain recombines TRBV10-3 with TRBJ1-1; D unclear. Trimming pared 8 bases from V and 1 base from J, leaving 8 bases between. Germline V gene lookup returns CDR1 ENHRY and CDR2 SYGVKD. This CDR3 contains 12 residues. CDR3 coding DNA: TGTGCCATCTCCAGACAGAACACTGAAGCTTTCTTT. It translates to CAISRQNTEAFF.

The V and J genes are TRBV29-1 and TRBJ2-7, with 9 bases lining up with TRBD2. Per the germline V gene, CDR1 is SQVTM and CDR2 is ANQGSEA. V shed 3 bases, J shed 3 bases, and the junction held 6 bases outside the gene matches. The CDR3 is 14 residues long. CDR3 DNA: TGCAGCGTTGATGCTAGCGGGACCCACTACGAGCAGTACTTC. It yields the protein CSVDASGTHYEQYF.

The chain uses TRBV5-1 and TRBJ2-7; weak D call: TRBD1 (6 bases). Germline values: CDR1 SGHRS, CDR2 YFSETQ. The CDR3 loop spans 13 amino acids. V lost 0 bases, J lost 3 bases, and 7 bases lay in between. CDR3 region: CASSLEQGYEQYF. The CDR3 coding sequence is TGCGCCAGCAGCTTGGAACAGGGCTACGAGCAGTACTTC.